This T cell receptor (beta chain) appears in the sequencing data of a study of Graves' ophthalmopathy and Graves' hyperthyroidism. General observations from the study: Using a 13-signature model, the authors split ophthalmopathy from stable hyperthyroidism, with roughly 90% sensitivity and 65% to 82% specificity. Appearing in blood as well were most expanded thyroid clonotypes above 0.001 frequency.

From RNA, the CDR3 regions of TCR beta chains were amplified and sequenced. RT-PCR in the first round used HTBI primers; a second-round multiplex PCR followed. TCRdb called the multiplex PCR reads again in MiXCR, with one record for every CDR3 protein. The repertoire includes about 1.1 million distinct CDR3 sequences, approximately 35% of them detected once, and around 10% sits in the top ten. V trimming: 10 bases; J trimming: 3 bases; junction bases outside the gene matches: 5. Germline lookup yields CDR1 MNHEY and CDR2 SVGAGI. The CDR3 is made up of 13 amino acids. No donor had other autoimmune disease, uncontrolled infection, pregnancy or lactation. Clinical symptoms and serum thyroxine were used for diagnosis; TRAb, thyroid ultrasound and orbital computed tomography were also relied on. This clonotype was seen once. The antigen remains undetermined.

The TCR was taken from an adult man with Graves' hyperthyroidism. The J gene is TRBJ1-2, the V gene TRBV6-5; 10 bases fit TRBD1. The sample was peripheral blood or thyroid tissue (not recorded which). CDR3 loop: CATFDRGHYGYTF. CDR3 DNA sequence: TGTGCCACTTTCGACAGGGGGCACTATGGCTACACCTTC.